The source of this T cell receptor (beta chain) is a study of a mutant IDH1 vaccine in newly diagnosed glioma. As regards this clone: What it binds is unknown.

Documented time point: week 47, end of study. The content of each vaccine dose was 300 ug of mutant IDH1 20-mer peptide, and topical imiquimod accompanied it. Looked up from germline, CDR1 is SGHTA and CDR2 is FQGNSA. V lost 2 bases, J lost 8 bases, and 14 bases lay in between. The CDR3 loop spans 14 amino acids. Measured with immunoSEQ multiplex PCR; TCRdb has only the in-frame clones, and not every one. Altogether just over 60,000 clones are present, 80% to 85% being singletons, with the ten largest covering around 4%. The rearrangement links TRBV7-2 to TRBJ2-3; D gene unclear. Here the sequenced sample was PBMCs, taken from a glioma patient whose treatment included an IDH1 peptide vaccine. The sequence was collected from a man aged 30 to 45 with glioma. The CDR3 coding sequence is TGTGCCAGCAGCTTACCTCCCTTAGGGCTTACGCAGTATTTT. It codes for CASSLPPLGLTQYF.